The 15 T cell receptor beta chains below come from one sample, sequenced in a study of CD8+ T cells in alopecia areata. RNA, once extracted, was reverse transcribed into cDNA for use as the sequencing template. Clones were read by immunoSEQ multiplex PCR, and TCRdb kept only the in-frame ones, dropping some. The table lists fewer than 250,000 clones, more than 55% of them singletons, with approximately 0.7% in the top ten. Indicated treatment: oral pan-JAK inhibitor, 5-10 mg twice daily. Sequenced material: CD4+ T cells sorted from blood, taken at week 4, from a patient treated with tofacitinib. The receptors stem from a human donor with alopecia areata.

This clone was observed a few times. This chain links TRBV27 with TRBJ2-7, with 9 bases aligning to TRBD1. Germline CDR1 MNHEY, CDR2 SMNVEV (reference sequence). This CDR3 contains 15 residues. The ends lost 11 bases at V and 3 bases at J; junction bases unmatched: 14. CDR3 bases: TGTGCCTCCCGAAGTGGAGGGACAGGGAACTACGAGCAGTACTTC. Its protein is CASRSGGTGNYEQYF.

The V call is TRBV7-2, the J call TRBJ2-4, with a tentative D call TRBD2 (5 bases). V was clipped by 4 bases and J by 0 bases, with 13 bases between them. The CDR3 totals 16 residues. Germline V gives CDR1 SGHTA, CDR2 FQGNSA. The CDR3 DNA sequence: TGTGCCAGCAGCTCACAGAACGGGGTAGCCAAAAACATTCAGTACTTC. Protein product: CASSSQNGVAKNIQYF.

The rearrangement links TRBV7-8 to TRBJ1-1; D not resolved. The CDR3 is 14 amino acids. The germline CDR1 and CDR2 sequences are SGHVS and FQNEAQ. Trimming took off 5 bases at V and 2 bases at J, with 12 bases between the two ends. The CDR3 nucleotides read TGTGCCAGCAGCGAGACTGATAGCAACACTGAAGCTTTCTTT. Amino acids: CASSETDSNTEAFF.

The chain employs TRBV9 and TRBJ1-4; TRBD1 aligns across 7 bases. Germline V gene data show CDR1 as SGDLS and CDR2 as YYNGEE. This CDR3 has 16 residues. The V and J ends lost 6 bases and 0 bases, in that order; junction bases with no gene match: 8. CDR3 nucleotides: TGTGCCAGCACCAGAGGACAGGTTCCAACTAATGAAAAACTGTTTTTT. This encodes CASTRGQVPTNEKLFF.

The rearrangement joins TRBV15 to TRBJ2-5, with a possible D match to TRBD2 (5 bases). Germline V gene sequence: CDR1 LNHNV, CDR2 YYDKDF (reference sequence). Deletions cut 3 bases from V and 3 bases from J, with 20 bases between. This CDR3 is 17 amino acids long. The CDR3 is CATSRDLVAVLKETQYF. In nucleotides, the CDR3 is TGTGCCACCAGCAGGGACTTAGTGGCTGTCTTGAAAGAGACCCAGTACTTC.

This clone has only a few counts. The V call is TRBV19, the J call TRBJ1-4, with no clear D. CDR1 and CDR2 from the germline V gene are LNHDA and SQIVND (reference sequence). This CDR3 is built from 15 residues. Trimming cost V 0 bases and J 4 bases, with 9 bases left between them. The CDR3 region has the DNA TGTGCCAGTAGTATAGAAAAGCGGCGTAATGAAAAACTGTTTTTT. Translating gives CASSIEKRRNEKLFF.

This chain links TRBV29-1 with TRBJ2-7; 9 nucleotides line up with TRBD1. The CDR3 length is 11 residues. Germline lookup yields CDR1 SQVTM and CDR2 ANQGSEA. With V trimmed by 3 bases and J by 10 bases, 4 bases remained unmatched. This chain's CDR3 is CSVDVGQGQYF. The DNA of the CDR3 is TGCAGCGTTGACGTGGGACAGGGTCAGTACTTC.

Notes on this clone: At one of its ends the junction is not consistent with the germline gene, which may arise from a read error. The V call is TRBV29-1, the J call TRBJ1-2, with TRBD1 matching over 7 bases. The CDR3 sequence is 16 residues long. Germline lookup yields CDR1 SQVTM and CDR2 ANQGSEA. The CDR3 DNA reads as TGCAGCGTTGAGCGCGGGACAGCGTCGGCTAGGGATGGCCACACCTTC. It yields the protein CSVERGTASARDGHTF.

This chain joins TRBV29-1 and TRBJ2-5; D gene ambiguous. This CDR3 has 13 amino acids. V was pared by 0 bases and J by 2 bases, with 7 bases between. Germline CDR1 reads SQVTM; CDR2 reads ANQGSEA. The CDR3 region has the DNA TGCAGCGTTGAAGAGACACCACAAGAGACCCAGTACTTC. It is translated as CSVEETPQETQYF.

This clone was seen repeatedly, ten times or more. The rearrangement links TRBV28 to TRBJ2-7; 7 bases are shared with TRBD1. Per the germline V gene, CDR1 is MDHEN and CDR2 is SYDVKM. The trim removed 7 bases at V and 2 bases at J, leaving 11 bases unmatched. CDR3 length: 15 amino acids. CDR3 sequence: CASISQGIFTYEQYF. CDR3 in DNA: TGTGCCAGCATATCACAGGGGATTTTTACCTACGAGCAGTACTTC.

This chain uses TRBV7-2 with TRBJ2-1; D possibly corresponds to TRBD2 (6 bases). Germline V lookup: CDR1 SGHTA, CDR2 FQGNSA. V dropped 4 bases and J dropped 1 base, with 11 bases sitting between them. CDR3 length: 15 amino acids. CDR3 nucleotide sequence: TGTGCCAGCAGCTCGACCGGGACTTCCTACAATGAGCAGTTCTTC. This codes for CASSSTGTSYNEQFF.

This clone was recorded only once. The chain employs TRBV5-4 and TRBJ2-1, with no clear D. Germline V gives CDR1 SGHNT, CDR2 YYREEE (reference sequence). There are 12 residues in the CDR3. Trimming shortened V by 4 bases and J by 7 bases, and 9 bases separated the two germline ends. CDR3 nucleotide sequence: TGTGCCAGCAGCGGCCGAATTAATGAGCAGTTCTTC. Its protein is CASSGRINEQFF.

The chain couples TRBV25-1 to TRBJ1-1; no firm D call. CDR1 is MGHDK and CDR2 is SYGVNS in the germline V gene. Between the trimmed V and J ends, which lost 2 bases and 10 bases, there was a span of 8 bases. CDR3 length: 11 amino acids. The CDR3 protein is CASSEGLRAFF. The CDR3 DNA reads as TGTGCCAGCAGTGAAGGCCTGAGAGCTTTCTTT.

The chain joins TRBV29-1 to TRBJ2-1; D uncertain. Germline V gene data show CDR1 as SQVTM and CDR2 as ANQGSEA. The V and J ends lost 5 bases and 4 bases respectively, with 6 bases between them. CDR3 length: 11 residues. The CDR3 nucleotides are TGCAGCGTTTCAGAATACAATGAGCAGTTCTTC. It codes for CSVSEYNEQFF.

This clone is a singleton in its sample. Other DNA sequences in this specimen translate into the identical CDR3. This chain uses TRBV7-2 with TRBJ2-4; 14 bases are a match to TRBD2. From germline, CDR1 is SGHTA and CDR2 FQGNSA. The V and J ends lost 5 bases and 9 bases, in that order; junction bases with no gene match: 3. The CDR3 extends over 14 amino acids. In nucleotides, the CDR3 is TGTGCCAGCAGCCTAGGGACTAGCGGGAGCATTCAGTACTTC. Protein sequence: CASSLGTSGSIQYF.